The 19 T cell receptor beta chains in this list originate from one sample, sequenced in a study of blood T cell repertoires in COVID-19. This table comes from immunoSEQ multiplex PCR, and its TCRdb copy is limited to in-frame clones, with some not included. The sample lists about 200,000 clones; approximately 87% were seen once. Sequenced material: peripheral blood. These receptors were taken from a person aged 70 to 85 with COVID-19, enrolled during active disease.

V usage is TRBV6-6 and J usage is TRBJ1-1; tentatively, D is TRBD1 (6 bases). Trimming took off 4 bases at V and 0 bases at J, with 9 bases between the two ends. The CDR3 is 14 amino acids. Germline CDR1 and CDR2: MNHNY and SVGAGI (reference sequence). The CDR3 is CASSSRGMNTEAFF. The CDR3, as DNA: TGTGCCAGCAGTTCAAGGGGGATGAACACTGAAGCTTTCTTT.

The chain couples TRBV28 to TRBJ2-2; 7 bases line up with TRBD1. CDR1 MDHEN and CDR2 SYDVKM come from the germline V gene. The trim removed 6 bases at V and 4 bases at J, leaving 11 bases unmatched. This CDR3 has 16 amino acids. As DNA, the CDR3 is TGTGCCAGCAGGCGAGGGGGCGCGTTCTCCACCGGGGAGCTGTTTTTT. Protein: CASRRGGAFSTGELFF.

The chain uses TRBV15 and TRBJ2-7, with 8 positions matching TRBD2. V was pared by 0 bases and J by 6 bases, with 10 bases of the junction left unmatched. Germline CDR1 reads LNHNV; CDR2 reads YYDKDF (reference sequence). The CDR3 extends over 16 amino acids. The CDR3 here is CATSRERPGLGGEQYF. In nucleotides, the CDR3 is TGTGCCACCAGCAGAGAACGACCGGGACTAGGGGGCGAGCAGTACTTC.

This rearrangement joins TRBV5-1 to TRBJ2-1; TRBD2 matches 9 bases. The CDR3 length is 15 residues. V gave up 2 bases and J gave up 7 bases; unmatched junction bases: 7. Looked up from germline, CDR1 is SGHRS and CDR2 is YFSETQ. In nucleotides, the CDR3 is TGCGCCAGCAGCTTAGCGGGGGGTGGATTAAATGAGCAGTTCTTC. Encoded protein: CASSLAGGGLNEQFF.

This chain connects TRBV7-9 to TRBJ1-6; 8 nucleotides match TRBD1. The V and J ends lost 8 bases and 9 bases, in that order; junction bases with no gene match: 9. There are 14 residues in the CDR3. Germline V lookup: CDR1 SEHNR, CDR2 FQNEAQ (reference sequence). The CDR3 bases are TGTGCCAGCGGACACAGGGGGTCGTTTTCACCCCTCCACTTT. It encodes CASGHRGSFSPLHF.

V and J are TRBV6-5 and TRBJ2-4, with D possibly being TRBD1 (6 bases). V lost 6 bases and J lost 7, with 19 bases in between. The CDR3 is 15 amino acids. Germline CDR1 reads MNHEY; CDR2 reads SVGAGI. CDR3 amino acids: CASSPNRFRGNIQYF. As DNA, the CDR3 is TGTGCCAGCAGCCCCAACCGTTTCAGGGGTAACATTCAGTACTTC.

The rearrangement uses TRBV27 and TRBJ1-3, with 8 bases identical to TRBD1. Germline CDR1 MNHEY, CDR2 SMNVEV (reference sequence). After removal of 6 bases from V and 2 bases from J, the junction contained 9 bases not matched to a gene. The CDR3 has 16 amino acids. CDR3 nucleotide sequence: TGTGCCAGCAGACCTTTAGGGGACAGGCCTGGAAACACCATATATTTT. It codes for CASRPLGDRPGNTIYF.

The chain carries TRBV27 and TRBJ2-2; TRBD2 agrees at 15 bases. J gave up 5 bases and V 6 bases, and 7 bases lay outside the gene matches. Germline CDR1 is MNHEY and CDR2 is SMNVEV (reference sequence). CDR3 length equals 17 residues. The CDR3 bases are TGTGCCAGCAGGCGGGGACTAGCGGGAGGTTGGACCGGGGAGCTGTTTTTT. Its translation is CASRRGLAGGWTGELFF.

The gene calls are TRBV18 and TRBJ1-1; 7 bases match TRBD1. Germline-derived CDR1 and CDR2 are KGHSH and LQKENI. V dropped 3 bases and J dropped 5; count of bases not matched to a gene: 3. There are 13 residues in the CDR3. The CDR3 DNA follows: TGTGCCAGCTCACCCAAGACAGGGACTGAAGCTTTCTTT. It translates to CASSPKTGTEAFF.

The rearrangement joins TRBV7-2 to TRBJ1-3; TRBD1 agrees at 8 bases. The CDR3 has 16 residues. Germline CDR1 SGHTA, CDR2 FQGNSA. The V gene end was trimmed by 2 bases and the J gene end by 4 bases; junction bases not matched to a gene: 7. In DNA form, the CDR3 reads TGTGCCAGCAGCTTATATCAGGGGGCTGGAGGAAACACCATATATTTT. Its translation is CASSLYQGAGGNTIYF.

The CDR3 coding sequence is TGTGCCAGCTCACCACTCGGGAGAAATGAAGCTTTCTTT. Translated, it gives CASSPLGRNEAFF. The chain has TRBV18 and TRBJ1-1; no clear D gene. Germline values: CDR1 KGHSH, CDR2 LQKENI. Trimming took 1 base from V and 7 from J, leaving 10 bases between them. The CDR3 contains 13 residues.

The V and J genes are TRBV14 and TRBJ2-1, with 11 bases matching TRBD2. V shed 5 bases, J shed 10 bases, and the junction held 10 bases outside the gene matches. Germline V gene sequence: CDR1 SGHDN, CDR2 FVKESK. CDR3 size: 15 residues. CDR3 in amino acids: CASSKTSGNVGEQFF. As DNA, the CDR3 is TGTGCCAGCAGCAAGACTAGCGGGAATGTGGGCGAGCAGTTCTTC.

Notes on this clone: Additional DNA sequences in this sample encode the identical CDR3. The chain has TRBV19 and TRBJ2-1; D not resolved. The V end was cut by 3 bases, the J end by 8 bases, with 8 bases between. Germline CDR1 is LNHDA and CDR2 is SQIVND (reference sequence). This CDR3 has 12 residues. CDR3 in amino acids: CASSIALDEQFF. Written as DNA, the CDR3 is TGTGCCAGTAGTATTGCGCTTGATGAGCAGTTCTTC.

This clone was picked up one time. This chain joins TRBV4-3 and TRBJ1-4; D is possibly TRBD1 (5 bases). Trimming took 1 base from V and 13 from J, leaving 13 bases between them. Germline V lookup: CDR1 LGHNA, CDR2 YSLEER. The CDR3 totals 13 residues. CDR3 coding DNA: TGCGCCAGCAGCCAAGCTGGTTACGGGGGACTGTTTTTT. It codes for CASSQAGYGGLFF.

Note on this clone: Distinct nucleotide sequences in the sample also encode this CDR3. V and J are TRBV5-1 and TRBJ1-1, with D perhaps matching TRBD1 (6 bases). Germline lookup yields CDR1 SGHRS and CDR2 YFSETQ. Between the trimmed V and J ends, which lost 2 bases and 5 bases, there was a span of 10 bases. The CDR3 extends over 13 amino acids. In nucleotides, the CDR3 is TGCGCCAGCAGCTTACAGGGAGGGACTGAAGCTTTCTTT. This sequence encodes CASSLQGGTEAFF.

This CDR3 reads CAISESGQQFYEQYF. In DNA, the CDR3 is TGTGCCATCAGTGAGTCGGGACAGCAATTTTACGAGCAGTACTTC. V gene TRBV10-3 combines with J gene TRBJ2-7; 7 bases agree with TRBD1. Germline loops: CDR1 ENHRY, CDR2 SYGVKD. The ends lost 0 bases at V and 4 bases at J; junction bases unmatched: 6. The CDR3 runs 15 residues.

The V call is TRBV6-5, the J call TRBJ2-3; tentative D call: TRBD2 (5 bases). V was cut by 2 bases and J by 0 bases, with 9 bases left in between. Germline CDR1 and CDR2: MNHEY and SVGAGI. The CDR3 runs 15 residues. CDR3 protein: CASSYDLASTDTQYF. CDR3 DNA: TGTGCCAGCAGTTACGATCTAGCCAGCACAGATACGCAGTATTTT.

The genes are TRBV7-3 and TRBJ2-3, with 7 bases that match TRBD1. The CDR3 is 15 residues long. Germline V gene sequence: CDR1 SGHTA, CDR2 FQGTGA. V lost 2 bases to trimming and J lost 6 bases; unmatched junction nucleotides: 8. In DNA form, the CDR3 reads TGTGCCAGCAGCTTAGACCCGACAGGGATGGATACGCAGTATTTT. Amino acids: CASSLDPTGMDTQYF.

In this sample, this clone turned up once. The chain is built from TRBV5-8 and TRBJ1-1; unclear D gene. The germline V gene encodes CDR1 SGHTS and CDR2 YDEGEE. The CDR3 loop spans 14 amino acids. V lost 4 bases, J lost 2 bases, and 12 bases lay in between. DNA of the CDR3: TGTGCCAGCAGCCGGTGGGCCCTAAACACTGAAGCTTTCTTT. It is translated as CASSRWALNTEAFF.